This T cell receptor (beta chain) was sequenced for a study of CD8 T cells in Susac syndrome. The RNA, 0.5 to 1 ug, was put through reverse transcription using random hexamers. It was immunoSEQ multiplex PCR that amplified TCR beta CDR3 across 54 Vbeta and 13 Jbeta. TCRdb used MiXCR to reprocess the immunoSEQ multiplex PCR reads, holding one entry per CDR3 protein. The repertoire holds about 70,000 distinct CDR3 sequences, with 95% as singletons. The CDR3 loop spans 14 amino acids. Trimming stripped 0 bases from V and 1 base from J, with 6 bases between. Germline CDR1 reads PRHDT; CDR2 reads FYEKMQ (reference sequence).

The sequenced sample consisted of CD8+ T cells from PBMCs. The receptor was isolated from a human donor in good health. The V gene is TRBV13, the J gene TRBJ1-1; no clear D. The CDR3 bases are TGTGCCAGCAGCTTAGGAAGGTGGAACACTGAAGCTTTCTTT. Its translation: CASSLGRWNTEAFF.